These T cell receptor beta chains were read from a single sample in a study of T cell repertoires in cytomegalovirus infection. Their antigens are not known. MiXCR, run by TCRdb on the reads, gives a single entry per CDR3 protein. The sample lists approximately 990,000 distinct CDR3 sequences, 31% occurring once. The material sequenced was cultured CD8+ T cells from PBMCs, taken from culture after CMV antigen stimulation. The receptors stem from a human donor in good health (CMV status not recorded). Some clones in this sample may be carry-over from other donors' samples. Each CDR3 is given with its conserved first and last residue. D genes are given only for firm matches. The listing skips clone size in some rows; elsewhere it reads once, few, many or a size class.

D	V	J	size	DNA	CDR3
TRBD2	TRBV7-6	TRBJ2-1	many	TGTGCCAGCAGCTGGACTAGCGGGGGGGCGGTGATGTACAATGAGCAGTTCTTC	CASSWTSGGAVMYNEQFF
.	TRBV7-2	TRBJ1-6	many	TGTGCCAGCAGCAAAGTAAATTCACCCCTCCACTTT	CASSKVNSPLHF
.	TRBV18	TRBJ1-1	.	TGTGCCAGCTCACCACTTGACCCTTGGGAAGTTATTAACACTGAAGCTTTCTTT	CASSPLDPWEVINTEAFF
.	TRBV7-3	TRBJ2-1	.	TGTGCCAGCAGCTCTAGTTGGGATAGGCCTAATGAGCAGTTCTTC	CASSSSWDRPNEQFF
TRBD2	TRBV9	TRBJ2-1	few	TGTGCCAGCAGCGAGACGGGGGGGCCCGCGGGTGAGCAGTTCTTC	CASSETGGPAGEQFF
.	TRBV7-9	TRBJ1-3	.	TGTGCCAGCAGCACCAGACAGGCGATCTCTGGAAACACCATATATTTT	CASSTRQAISGNTIYF
TRBD2	TRBV27	TRBJ2-1	few	TGTGCCAGCAGTTTCCTTCTAGCGGGGGGGGACAATGAGCAGTTCTTC	CASSFLLAGGDNEQFF
.	TRBV6-2/TRBV6-3	TRBJ2-3	few	TGTGCCAGCATCGCCCCCGGACTTACGCAGTATTTT	CASIAPGLTQYF
.	TRBV9	TRBJ2-1	few	TGTGCCAGCACCCTAGACGACACGTTGTACAATGAGCAGTTCTTC	CASTLDDTLYNEQFF
TRBD1	TRBV6-2/TRBV6-3	TRBJ1-1	.	TGTGCCAGCAGCCCCCGGGACAGTTCCTCGAACACTGAAGCTTTCTTT	CASSPRDSSSNTEAFF
.	TRBV28	TRBJ1-5	.	TGTGCCAGCAGCCCGAGGAATAGCAATCAGCCCCAGCATTTT	CASSPRNSNQPQHF
TRBD2	TRBV9	TRBJ2-4	.	TGTGCCAGCAGCGTAGGGGGGGGGGCCAAAAACATTCAGTACTTC	CASSVGGGAKNIQYF
.	TRBV7-9	TRBJ2-3	few	TGTGCCAGCAGCTGGGGGACTGAACCCCTCGGGACAGATACGCAGTATTTT	CASSWGTEPLGTDTQYF
.	TRBV6-2/TRBV6-3	TRBJ2-6	.	TGTGCCAGCAGTTACGGCGACAGGTTTAGCTCTGGGGCCAACGTCCTGACTTTC	CASSYGDRFSSGANVLTF
TRBD1	TRBV27	TRBJ1-1	.	TGTGCCAGCAGTTTGAGGGGGCCAGCTGAAGCTTTCTTT	CASSLRGPAEAFF
.	TRBV7-8	TRBJ1-1	few	TGTGCCAGCAGCTTAGCCGGGGCAGTGAACACTGAAGCTTTCTTT	CASSLAGAVNTEAFF
.	TRBV4-1	TRBJ2-3	.	TGCGCCAGCAGCGGTCCGGCAGATACGCAGTATTTT	CASSGPADTQYF
.	TRBV12-3/TRBV12-4	TRBJ2-2	.	TGTGCCAGCAGACCCTCTGTCCCGGGGGCTTTAGTTCCGAACACCGGGGAGCTGTTTTTT	CASRPSVPGALVPNTGELFF
.	TRBV7-3	TRBJ1-5	.	TGTGCCAGCAGCTTAAAAGCAAACGATACGCGGGGTCAGCCCCAGCATTTT	CASSLKANDTRGQPQHF
TRBD1	TRBV7-6	TRBJ1-2	.	TGTGCCAGCAGCTTCCCGGGACAGCTTTTTTATGGCTACACCTTC	CASSFPGQLFYGYTF
TRBD1	TRBV24-1	TRBJ2-1	.	TGTACCACCAGTGATGCCGGGACAGCCAATGAGCAGTTCTTC	CTTSDAGTANEQFF
TRBD2	TRBV6-8	TRBJ2-1	few	TGTGCCAGCAGCCGGGGGACTAGCTTATACAATGAGCAGTTCTTC	CASSRGTSLYNEQFF
TRBD2	TRBV5-5	TRBJ2-5	.	TGTGCCAGCAGCTTCGAGCGGGGGGGCCGGGAGACCCAGTACTTC	CASSFERGGRETQYF